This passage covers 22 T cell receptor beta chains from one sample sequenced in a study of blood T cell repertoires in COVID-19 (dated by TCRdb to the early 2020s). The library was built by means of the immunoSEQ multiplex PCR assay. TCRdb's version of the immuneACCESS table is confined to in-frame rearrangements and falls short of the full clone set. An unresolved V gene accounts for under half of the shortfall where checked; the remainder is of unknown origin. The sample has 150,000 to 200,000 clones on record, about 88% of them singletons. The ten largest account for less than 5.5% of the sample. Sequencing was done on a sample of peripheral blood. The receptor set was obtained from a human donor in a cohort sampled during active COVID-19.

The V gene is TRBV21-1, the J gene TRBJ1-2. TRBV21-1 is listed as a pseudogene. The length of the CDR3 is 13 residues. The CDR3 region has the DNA TGTGCCAGCAGCAACGGGATCCTCTATGGCTACACCTTC. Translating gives CASSNGILYGYTF.

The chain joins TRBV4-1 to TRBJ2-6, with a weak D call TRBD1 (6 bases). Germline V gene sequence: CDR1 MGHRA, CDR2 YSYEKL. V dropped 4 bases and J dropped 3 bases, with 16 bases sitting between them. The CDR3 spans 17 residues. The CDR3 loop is CASSPSPTGSGANVLTF. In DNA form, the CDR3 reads TGCGCCAGCAGCCCATCACCTACAGGGAGTGGGGCCAACGTCCTGACTTTC.

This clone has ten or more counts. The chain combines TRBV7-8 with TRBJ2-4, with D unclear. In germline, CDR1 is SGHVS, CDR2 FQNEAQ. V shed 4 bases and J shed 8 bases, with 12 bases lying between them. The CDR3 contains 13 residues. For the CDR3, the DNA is TGTGCCAGCAGCTGGCGGCAGTTGGACATTCAGTACTTC. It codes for CASSWRQLDIQYF.

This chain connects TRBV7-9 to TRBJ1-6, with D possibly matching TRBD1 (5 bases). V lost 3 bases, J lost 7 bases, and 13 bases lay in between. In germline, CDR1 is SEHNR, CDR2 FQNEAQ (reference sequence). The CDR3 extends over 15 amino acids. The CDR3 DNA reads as TGTGCCAGCAGCTTGGCGGGGCTAACCAATTCACCCCTCCACTTT. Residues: CASSLAGLTNSPLHF.

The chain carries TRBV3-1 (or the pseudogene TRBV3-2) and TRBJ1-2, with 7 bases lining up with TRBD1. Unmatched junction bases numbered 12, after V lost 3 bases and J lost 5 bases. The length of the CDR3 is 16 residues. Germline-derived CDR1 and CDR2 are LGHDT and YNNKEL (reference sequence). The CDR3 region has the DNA TGTGCCAGCAGCCACTCACCGGGACAGATGCCGTATGGCTACACCTTC. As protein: CASSHSPGQMPYGYTF.

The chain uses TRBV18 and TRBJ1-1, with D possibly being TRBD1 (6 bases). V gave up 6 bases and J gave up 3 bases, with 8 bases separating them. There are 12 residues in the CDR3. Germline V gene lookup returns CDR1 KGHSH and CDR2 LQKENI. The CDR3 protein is CASSHRDTEAFF. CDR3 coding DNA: TGTGCCAGCTCCCACAGGGACACTGAAGCTTTCTTT.

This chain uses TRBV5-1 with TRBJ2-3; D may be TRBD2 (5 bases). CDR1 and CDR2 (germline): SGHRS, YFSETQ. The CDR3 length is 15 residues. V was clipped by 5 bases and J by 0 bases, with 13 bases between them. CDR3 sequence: CASRVAPLSTDTQYF. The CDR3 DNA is TGCGCCAGCAGGGTAGCGCCTCTTAGCACAGATACGCAGTATTTT.

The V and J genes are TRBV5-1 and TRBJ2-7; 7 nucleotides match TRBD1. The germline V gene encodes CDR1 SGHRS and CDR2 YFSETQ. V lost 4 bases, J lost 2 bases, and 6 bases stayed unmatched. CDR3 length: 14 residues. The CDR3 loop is CASSTGQRTYEQYF. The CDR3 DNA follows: TGCGCCAGCAGCACGGGACAGAGGACCTACGAGCAGTACTTC.

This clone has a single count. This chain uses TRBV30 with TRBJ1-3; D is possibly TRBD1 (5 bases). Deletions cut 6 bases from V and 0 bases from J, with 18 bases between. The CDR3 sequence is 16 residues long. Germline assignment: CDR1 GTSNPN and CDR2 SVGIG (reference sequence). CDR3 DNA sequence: TGTGCCTGCAGGACAAAATACTTAAACTCTGGAAACACCATATATTTT. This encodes CACRTKYLNSGNTIYF.

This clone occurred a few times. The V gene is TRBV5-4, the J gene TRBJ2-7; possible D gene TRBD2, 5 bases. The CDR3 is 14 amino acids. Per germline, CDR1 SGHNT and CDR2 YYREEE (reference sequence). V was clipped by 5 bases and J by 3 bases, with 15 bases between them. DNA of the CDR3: TGTGCCAGCAGTCGAAGCGGACGGGACTACGAGCAGTACTTC. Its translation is CASSRSGRDYEQYF.

The CDR3, as DNA: TGTGCCAGCAGCGCCTCGGGACAGCGGGAGACCCAGTACTTC. Residues: CASSASGQRETQYF. This sequence joins TRBV7-8 and TRBJ2-5, with 7 bases that match TRBD1. The CDR3 contains 14 residues. The ends lost 5 bases at V and 5 bases at J; junction bases unmatched: 8. Per the germline V gene, CDR1 is SGHVS and CDR2 is FQNEAQ.

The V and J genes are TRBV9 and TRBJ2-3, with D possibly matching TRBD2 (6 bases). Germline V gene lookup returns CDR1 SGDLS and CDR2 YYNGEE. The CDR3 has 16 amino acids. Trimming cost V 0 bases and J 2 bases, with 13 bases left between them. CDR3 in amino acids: CASSVGRSGPTDTQYF. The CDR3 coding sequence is TGTGCCAGCAGCGTAGGGCGTAGCGGACCCACAGATACGCAGTATTTT.

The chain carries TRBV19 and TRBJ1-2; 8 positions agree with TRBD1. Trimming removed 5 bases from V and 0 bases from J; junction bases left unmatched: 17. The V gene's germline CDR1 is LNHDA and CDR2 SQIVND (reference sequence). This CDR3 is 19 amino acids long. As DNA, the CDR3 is TGTGCCAGTAGTTACGGAGCCGGGACAGGCATCCTAGCTAACTATGGCTACACCTTC. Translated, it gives CASSYGAGTGILANYGYTF.

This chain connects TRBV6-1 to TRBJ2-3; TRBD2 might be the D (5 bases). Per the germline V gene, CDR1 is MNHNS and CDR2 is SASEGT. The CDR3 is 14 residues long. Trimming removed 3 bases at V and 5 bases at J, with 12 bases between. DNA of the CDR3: TGTGCCAGCAGTGAGAGAACCCGGGGAGATACGCAGTATTTT. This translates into CASSERTRGDTQYF.

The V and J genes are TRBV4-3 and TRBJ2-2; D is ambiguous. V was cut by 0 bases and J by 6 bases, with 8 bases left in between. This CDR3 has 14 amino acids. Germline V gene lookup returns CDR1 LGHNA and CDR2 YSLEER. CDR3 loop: CASSQDPGSGELFF. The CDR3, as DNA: TGCGCCAGCAGCCAAGATCCCGGGTCCGGGGAGCTGTTTTTT.

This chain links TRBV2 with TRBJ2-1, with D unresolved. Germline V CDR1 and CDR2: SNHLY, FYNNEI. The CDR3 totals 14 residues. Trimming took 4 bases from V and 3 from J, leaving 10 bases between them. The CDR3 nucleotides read TGTGCCAGCAGTGCTCCCCCAGACTACAATGAGCAGTTCTTC. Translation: CASSAPPDYNEQFF.

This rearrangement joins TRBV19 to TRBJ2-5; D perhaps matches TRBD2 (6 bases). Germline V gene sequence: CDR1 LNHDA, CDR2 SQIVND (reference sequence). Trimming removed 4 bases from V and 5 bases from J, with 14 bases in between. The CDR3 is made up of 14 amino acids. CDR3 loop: CASSTGGGGETQYF. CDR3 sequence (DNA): TGTGCCAGTAGTACCGGGGGTGGCGGCGAGACCCAGTACTTC. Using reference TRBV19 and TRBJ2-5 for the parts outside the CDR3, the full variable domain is DGGITQSPKYLFRKEGQNVTLSCEQNLNHDAMYWYRQDPGQGLRLIYYSQIVNDFQKGDIAEGYSVSREKKESFPLTVTSAQKNPTAFYLCASSTGGGGETQYFGPGTRLLVL.

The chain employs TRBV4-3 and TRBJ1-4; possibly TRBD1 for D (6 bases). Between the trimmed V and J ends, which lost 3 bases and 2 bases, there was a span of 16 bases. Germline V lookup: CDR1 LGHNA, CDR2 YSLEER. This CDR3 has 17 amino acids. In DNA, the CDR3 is TGCGCCAGCAGCCAGGATCCCGGGGGGGCCACTAATGAAAAACTGTTTTTT. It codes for CASSQDPGGATNEKLFF.

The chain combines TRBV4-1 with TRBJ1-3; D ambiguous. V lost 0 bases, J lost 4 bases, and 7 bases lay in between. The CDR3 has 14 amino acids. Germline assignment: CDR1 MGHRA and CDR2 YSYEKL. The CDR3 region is CASSQEIYGNTIYF. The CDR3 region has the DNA TGCGCCAGCAGCCAAGAAATCTACGGAAACACCATATATTTT.

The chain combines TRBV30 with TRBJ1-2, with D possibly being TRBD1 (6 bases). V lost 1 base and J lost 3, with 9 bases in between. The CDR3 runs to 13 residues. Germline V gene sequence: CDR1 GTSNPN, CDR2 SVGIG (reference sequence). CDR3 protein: CAWSGQEYYGYTF. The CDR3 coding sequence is TGTGCCTGGAGTGGACAGGAATACTATGGCTACACCTTC.

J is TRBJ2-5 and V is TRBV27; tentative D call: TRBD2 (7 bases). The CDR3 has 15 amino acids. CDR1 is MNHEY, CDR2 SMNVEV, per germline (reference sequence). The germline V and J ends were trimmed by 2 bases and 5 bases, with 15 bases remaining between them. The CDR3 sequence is CASSLQGRGWETQYF. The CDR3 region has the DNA TGTGCCAGCAGTTTACAGGGGAGGGGGTGGGAGACCCAGTACTTC.

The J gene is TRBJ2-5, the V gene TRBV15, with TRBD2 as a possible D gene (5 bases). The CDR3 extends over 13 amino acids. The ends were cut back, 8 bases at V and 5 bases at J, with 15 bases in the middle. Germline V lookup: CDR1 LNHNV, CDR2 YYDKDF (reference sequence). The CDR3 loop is CATGGRRRETQYF. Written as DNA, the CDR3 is TGTGCCACCGGAGGTAGACGACGGGAGACCCAGTACTTC. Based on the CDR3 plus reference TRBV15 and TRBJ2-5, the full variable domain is DAMVIQNPRYQVTQFGKPVTLSCSQTLNHNVMYWYQQKSSQAPKLLFHYYDKDFNNEADTPDNFQSRRPNTSFCFLDIRSPGLGDTAMYLCATGGRRRETQYFGPGTRLLVL.